This TCR beta chain stems from a study of blood T cells in healthy people across ages. The CDR3 totals 13 residues. The germline CDR1 and CDR2 sequences are SQVTM and ANQGSEA. Primed by a sample-barcoded 5' primer and a J-beta primer mix, a second PCR proceeded for about 6 to 11 cycles. A template-switch adaptor that had 12 random nucleotides put a tag on each cDNA molecule. MiXCR was run by TCRdb on the 5' RACE reads, yielding one entry per CDR3 protein. The table has hundreds of thousands of distinct CDR3 sequences, 45% to 50% seen once; the top ten hold roughly 31%. Healthy individuals of Caucasian origin from Russia, aged roughly 6 to 100, served as donors. Of note for this clonotype: A much larger clone lies one base from this, so it may be a read error.

J is TRBJ1-2 and V is TRBV29-1, with 8 bases fitting TRBD1. Sequenced: blood. The origin of this receptor is a woman aged 60-75 years in good health. For the CDR3, the DNA is TGCAGCACCAGACAGGGGATGGGCTATGGCCACACCTTC. Translating gives CSTRQGMGYGHTF.